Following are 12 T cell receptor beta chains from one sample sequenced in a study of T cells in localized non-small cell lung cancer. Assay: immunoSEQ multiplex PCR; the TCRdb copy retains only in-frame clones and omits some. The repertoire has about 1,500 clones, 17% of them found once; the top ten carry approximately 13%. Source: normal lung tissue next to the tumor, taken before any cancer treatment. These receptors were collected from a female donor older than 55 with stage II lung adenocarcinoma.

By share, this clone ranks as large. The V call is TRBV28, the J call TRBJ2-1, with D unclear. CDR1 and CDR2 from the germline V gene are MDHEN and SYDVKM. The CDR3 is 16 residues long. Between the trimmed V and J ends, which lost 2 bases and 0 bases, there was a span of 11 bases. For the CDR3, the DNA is TGTGCCAGCAGTTTAGCCCTGTCCAGCTCCTACAATGAGCAGTTCTTC. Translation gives CASSLALSSSYNEQFF.

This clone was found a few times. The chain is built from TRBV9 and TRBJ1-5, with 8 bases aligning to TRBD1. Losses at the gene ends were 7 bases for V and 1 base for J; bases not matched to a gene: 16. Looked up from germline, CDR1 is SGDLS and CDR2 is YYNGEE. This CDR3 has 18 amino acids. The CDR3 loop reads CASGGTGRFFWSNQPQHF. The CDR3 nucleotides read TGTGCCAGCGGAGGGACAGGACGGTTTTTTTGGAGCAATCAGCCCCAGCATTTT. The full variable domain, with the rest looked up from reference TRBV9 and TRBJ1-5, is DSGVTQTPKHLITATGQRVTLRCSPRSGDLSVYWYQQSLDQGLQFLIQYYNGEERAKGNILERFSAQQFPDLHSELNLSSLELGDSALYFCASGGTGRFFWSNQPQHFGDGTRLSIL.

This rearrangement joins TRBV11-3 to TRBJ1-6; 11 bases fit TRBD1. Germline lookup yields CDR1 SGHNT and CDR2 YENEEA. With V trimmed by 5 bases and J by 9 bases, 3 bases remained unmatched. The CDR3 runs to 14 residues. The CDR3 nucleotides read TGTGCCAGCAGCCCCGGGACAGGGGGTTCACCCCTCCACTTT. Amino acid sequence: CASSPGTGGSPLHF.

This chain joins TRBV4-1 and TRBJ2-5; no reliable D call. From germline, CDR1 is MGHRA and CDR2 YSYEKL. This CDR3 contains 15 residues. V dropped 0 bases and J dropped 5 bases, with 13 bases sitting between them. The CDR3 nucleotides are TGCGCCAGCAGCCAAGATAGGAAACAGACGGAGACCCAGTACTTC. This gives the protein CASSQDRKQTETQYF.

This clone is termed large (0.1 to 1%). CDR3 region: CASSSKEGQGNSPLHF. CDR3 sequence (DNA): TGTGCCAGCAGCTCAAAAGAGGGACAGGGAAATTCACCCCTCCACTTT. This chain links TRBV11-3 with TRBJ1-6, with 9 bases that match TRBD1. Unmatched junction bases numbered 8, after V lost 4 bases and J lost 7 bases. The CDR3 runs 16 residues. CDR1 is SGHNT, CDR2 YENEEA, per germline.

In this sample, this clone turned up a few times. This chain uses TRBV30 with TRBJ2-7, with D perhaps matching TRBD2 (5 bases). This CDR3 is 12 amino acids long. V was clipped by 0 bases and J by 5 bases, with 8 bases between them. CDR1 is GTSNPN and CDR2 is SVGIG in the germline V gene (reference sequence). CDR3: CAWSVLGDEQYF. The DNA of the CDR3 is TGTGCCTGGAGTGTTTTGGGAGACGAGCAGTACTTC.

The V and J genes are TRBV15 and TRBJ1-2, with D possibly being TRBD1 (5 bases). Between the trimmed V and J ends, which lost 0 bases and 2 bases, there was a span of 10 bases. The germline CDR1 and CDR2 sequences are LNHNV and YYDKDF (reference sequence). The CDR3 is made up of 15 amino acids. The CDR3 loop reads CATSREVGGNYGYTF. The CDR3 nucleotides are TGTGCCACCAGCAGAGAGGTCGGGGGGAACTATGGCTACACCTTC.

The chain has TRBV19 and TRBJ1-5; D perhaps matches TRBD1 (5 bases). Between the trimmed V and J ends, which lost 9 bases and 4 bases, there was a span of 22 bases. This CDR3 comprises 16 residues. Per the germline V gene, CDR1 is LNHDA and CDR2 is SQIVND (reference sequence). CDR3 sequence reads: CASVRSGGFGNQPQHF. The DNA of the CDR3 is TGTGCCAGCGTAAGGTCCGGGGGTTTTGGGAATCAGCCCCAGCATTTT.

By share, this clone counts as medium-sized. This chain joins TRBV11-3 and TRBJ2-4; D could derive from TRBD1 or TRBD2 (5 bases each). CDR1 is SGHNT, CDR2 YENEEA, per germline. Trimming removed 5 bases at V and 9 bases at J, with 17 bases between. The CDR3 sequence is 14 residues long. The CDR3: CASSPGAKVGIQYF. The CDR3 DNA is TGTGCCAGCAGCCCCGGGGCCAAAGTTGGCATTCAGTACTTC.

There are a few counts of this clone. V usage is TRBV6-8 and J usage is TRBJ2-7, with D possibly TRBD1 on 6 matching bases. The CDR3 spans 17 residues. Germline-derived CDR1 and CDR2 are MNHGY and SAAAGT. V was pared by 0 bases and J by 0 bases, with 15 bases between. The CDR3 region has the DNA TGTGCCAGCAGTTACTCGAAGGCAGGGGCCAACTCCTACGAGCAGTACTTC. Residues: CASSYSKAGANSYEQYF.

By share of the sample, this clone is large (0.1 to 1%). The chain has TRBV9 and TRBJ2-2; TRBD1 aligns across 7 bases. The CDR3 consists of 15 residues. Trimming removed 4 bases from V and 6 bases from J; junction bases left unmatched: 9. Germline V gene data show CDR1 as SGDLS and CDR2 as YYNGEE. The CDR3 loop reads CASSTGQVSPGELFF. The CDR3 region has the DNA TGTGCCAGCAGCACTGGACAGGTTTCTCCCGGGGAGCTGTTTTTT. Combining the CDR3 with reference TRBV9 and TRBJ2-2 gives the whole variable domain DSGVTQTPKHLITATGQRVTLRCSPRSGDLSVYWYQQSLDQGLQFLIQYYNGEERAKGNILERFSAQQFPDLHSELNLSSLELGDSALYFCASSTGQVSPGELFFGEGSRLTVL.

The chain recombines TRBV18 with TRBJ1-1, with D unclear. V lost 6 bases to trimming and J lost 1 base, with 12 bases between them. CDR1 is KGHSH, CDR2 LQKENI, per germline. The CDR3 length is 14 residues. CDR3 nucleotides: TGTGCCAGCTCTCCTATTGAGGGGAACACTGAAGCTTTCTTT. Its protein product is CASSPIEGNTEAFF.